Each of the 22 T cell receptor beta chains below was sequenced from the same sample in a study of human T cells and chemical hapten exposure. Time point of the sample: patch test 1, 2 weeks after DPC sensitization. Treatment described: therapeutic diphenylcyclopropenone sensitization with weekly scalp DPC. TCRdb processed the RACE reads anew with MiXCR; each CDR3 protein has one entry. The table lists about 120,000 distinct CDR3 sequences, around 13% of them singletons. Sequenced here: whole blood, sampled in connection with sensitization to the hapten diphenylcyclopropenone (DPC). Receptors originate from a man between 18 and 29 years old with alopecia areata. Some clones in this sample may be carry-over from other donors' samples.

The J gene is TRBJ1-2, the V gene TRBV10-3; no reliable D call. The germline V gene has CDR1 ENHRY and CDR2 SYGVKD. This CDR3 spans 11 amino acids. V lost 0 bases to trimming and J lost 5 bases, with 1 base between them. CDR3: CAISESYGYTF. DNA of the CDR3: TGTGCCATCAGTGAGTCATATGGCTACACCTTC.

The chain links TRBV5-5 to TRBJ1-1; D not certain. The CDR3 is made up of 13 amino acids. Trimming took off 6 bases at V and 2 bases at J, with 11 bases between the two ends. Germline V gene sequence: CDR1 SGHKS, CDR2 YYEKEE (reference sequence). CDR3 DNA: TGTGCCAGCACCACCAACTTAAACACTGAAGCTTTCTTT. Amino acids: CASTTNLNTEAFF.

This clonotype has more than one count but fewer than ten. The rearrangement uses TRBV2 and TRBJ2-4; perhaps TRBD2 as D (5 bases). The CDR3 has 15 amino acids. Trimming removed 8 bases at V and 0 bases at J, with 14 bases between. The V gene's germline CDR1 is SNHLY and CDR2 FYNNEI. Here the CDR3 reads CASSSLIVAKNIQYF. The CDR3 DNA sequence: TGTGCCAGCTCTAGCCTTATTGTAGCCAAAAACATTCAGTACTTC. The full variable domain, with the rest looked up from reference TRBV2 and TRBJ2-4, is EPEVTQTPSHQVTQMGQEVILRCVPISNHLYFYWYRQILGQKVEFLVSFYNNEISEKSEIFDDQFSVERPDGSNFTLKIRSTKLEDSAMYFCASSSLIVAKNIQYFGAGTRLSVL.

Only a few counts were recorded for this clonotype. V and J are TRBV7-2 and TRBJ2-7; the D gene is possibly TRBD1 (6 bases). The V gene lost 3 bases and the J gene lost 3 bases, with 15 bases spanning the gap. Germline assignment: CDR1 SGHTA and CDR2 FQGNSA. CDR3 size: 15 residues. In DNA form, the CDR3 reads TGTGCCAGCAGCTTCTTCAGGGGTGGCATCTACGAGCAGTACGTC. It codes for CASSFFRGGIYEQYV.

Only a few counts were recorded for this clonotype. The rearrangement uses TRBV4-3 and TRBJ1-3, with D unclear. Germline V gives CDR1 LGHNA, CDR2 YSLEER. The CDR3 runs 14 residues. The ends were cut back, 0 bases at V and 9 bases at J, with 12 bases in the middle. The CDR3 loop reads CASSQDSPSLTIYF. The CDR3 DNA reads as TGCGCCAGCAGCCAAGATTCCCCCTCCCTCACCATATATTTT.

This clonotype turned up a few times. The chain links TRBV29-1 to TRBJ2-1; a weak D match, TRBD2 (5 bases). The CDR3 totals 15 residues. The germline CDR1 and CDR2 sequences are SQVTM and ANQGSEA. V was clipped by 4 bases and J by 0 bases, with 13 bases between them. CDR3 sequence reads: CSVGGVPPSYNEQFF. CDR3 bases: TGCAGCGTTGGGGGAGTCCCACCCTCCTACAATGAGCAGTTCTTC.

This clonotype was recorded a few times. The chain links TRBV3-1 to TRBJ1-5, with D hard to call. CDR1 LGHDT and CDR2 YNNKEL come from the germline V gene (reference sequence). The CDR3 contains 16 residues. V lost 3 bases, J lost 2 bases, and 14 bases lay in between. CDR3 in DNA: TGTGCCAGCAGCCATCGGAATCCCGGGGGCAATCAGCCCCAGCATTTT. It is translated as CASSHRNPGGNQPQHF.

The chain has TRBV7-3 and TRBJ1-1, with D tentatively TRBD1 (5 bases). V gave up 4 bases and J gave up 1 base, with 7 bases separating them. The CDR3 totals 13 residues. The germline CDR1 and CDR2 sequences are SGHTA and FQGTGA. The CDR3 region is CASSWGRNTEAFF. The DNA of the CDR3 is TGTGCCAGCAGCTGGGGCCGGAACACTGAAGCTTTCTTT.

Ten or more counts support this clonotype. This chain uses TRBV7-9 with TRBJ2-3; 11 bases are a match to TRBD2. V trimming: 5 bases; J trimming: 6 bases; junction bases outside the gene matches: 7. CDR3 size: 15 residues. CDR1 is SEHNR, CDR2 FQNEAQ, per germline (reference sequence). CDR3 loop: CASSGTSGPPDTQYF. CDR3 sequence (DNA): TGTGCCAGCAGCGGGACTAGCGGTCCTCCGGATACGCAGTATTTT.

The rearrangement joins TRBV5-4 to TRBJ1-1; 7 bases are a match to TRBD1. The J segment lost 3 bases and the V segment lost 4 bases, leaving 6 bases of the junction unmatched. Germline V lookup: CDR1 SGHNT, CDR2 YYREEE (reference sequence). The CDR3 length is 14 residues. CDR3 bases: TGTGCCAGCAGCGCGGGGACAGTTGACACTGAAGCTTTCTTT. Translated: CASSAGTVDTEAFF.

This clonotype was counted only a few times. This sequence joins TRBV6-2 or TRBV6-3 and TRBJ1-1; D possibly corresponds to TRBD1 (5 bases). This CDR3 is built from 14 residues. Trimming took off 6 bases at V and 5 bases at J, with 16 bases between the two ends. Per the germline V gene, CDR1 is MNHEY and CDR2 is SVGEGT. The CDR3, as DNA: TGTGCCAGCAGCGAAGGCCAGGGTTCGACTGAAGCTTTCTTT. This translates into CASSEGQGSTEAFF.

This clonotype occurred a few times. The DNA for the CDR3 is TGCAGTGCTCCGCCGGGACATACCTACGAGCAGTACTTC. The encoded protein is CSAPPGHTYEQYF. The chain is built from TRBV20-1 and TRBJ2-7; perhaps TRBD1 as D (6 bases). CDR3 length: 13 residues. CDR1 and CDR2 (germline): DFQATT, SNEGSKA (reference sequence). Trimming cost V 5 bases and J 2 bases, with 13 bases left between them.

This clonotype was counted between two and nine times. The J gene is TRBJ1-2, the V gene TRBV2; D gene unclear. This CDR3 is 11 amino acids long. Germline lookup yields CDR1 SNHLY and CDR2 FYNNEI. Between the trimmed V and J ends, which lost 10 bases and 4 bases, there was a span of 10 bases. DNA for the CDR3: TGTGCCATACAAGTGGGCTATGGCTACACCTTC. Residues: CAIQVGYGYTF.

A few counts support this clonotype. The chain has TRBV5-1 and TRBJ2-3; 10 bases are a match to TRBD1. Germline trimming cut 5 bases from V and 4 bases from J; bases unmatched to any gene: 7. The germline gives CDR1 SGHRS, CDR2 YFSETQ. The CDR3 spans 15 residues. CDR3 sequence: CASSLTGGPADTQYF. CDR3 coding DNA: TGCGCCAGCAGTCTGACAGGGGGCCCGGCAGATACGCAGTATTTT.

V and J are TRBV18 and TRBJ1-1, with a possible D match to TRBD1 (6 bases). Germline-derived CDR1 and CDR2 are KGHSH and LQKENI. The CDR3 is 15 residues long. Trimming took 5 bases from V and 1 from J, leaving 14 bases between them. This CDR3 is CASSNTGRGNTEAFF. The CDR3 DNA is TGTGCCAGCTCAAATACAGGGCGGGGGAACACTGAAGCTTTCTTT.

There are a few counts of this clonotype. This chain uses TRBV6-2 or TRBV6-3 with TRBJ1-1, with D unclear. In germline, CDR1 is MNHEY, CDR2 SVGEGT. With 7 bases removed from V and 6 bases from J, the gap between germline ends came to 15 bases. The CDR3 totals 13 residues. CDR3 loop: CASTVGFWAEAFF. CDR3 sequence (DNA): TGTGCCAGCACTGTGGGATTTTGGGCTGAAGCTTTCTTT.

The CDR3 sequence is CASSWSDYNSPLHF. The CDR3 nucleotides are TGTGCCAGCAGCTGGTCGGATTATAATTCACCCCTCCACTTT. V and J are TRBV7-6 and TRBJ1-6; no clear D. This CDR3 has 14 amino acids. Germline V lookup: CDR1 SGHVS, CDR2 FNYEAQ. V lost 4 bases and J 4 bases, leaving 8 bases between the germline ends. Combining the CDR3 with reference TRBV7-6 and TRBJ1-6 gives the whole variable domain GAGVSQSPRYKVTKRGQDVALRCDPISGHVSLYWYRQALGQGPEFLTYFNYEAQQDKSGLPNDRFSAERPEGSISTLTIQRTEQRDSAMYRCASSWSDYNSPLHFGNGTRLTVT.

The chain combines TRBV2 with TRBJ1-4; 7 nucleotides line up with TRBD1. The V segment lost 2 bases and the J segment 5 bases; nucleotides outside the gene matches: 5. CDR1 and CDR2 (germline): SNHLY, FYNNEI. The CDR3 extends over 15 amino acids. CDR3 coding DNA: TGTGCCAGCAGTGAACGGACAGGCATAAATGAAAAACTGTTTTTT. It is translated as CASSERTGINEKLFF.

The table lists this clonotype with a few counts. Just one base apart from a much larger clone, this may be a read error. J is TRBJ2-5 and V is TRBV28, with D unclear. CDR3 length: 11 residues. V dropped 6 bases and J dropped 5 bases, with 7 bases sitting between them. Germline CDR1 reads MDHEN; CDR2 reads SYDVKM. The CDR3 DNA reads TGTGCCAGCAGCACCCGGGAGACCCAGTACTTC. It translates to CASSTRETQYF.

V is TRBV11-2 and J is TRBJ2-7; D may be TRBD1 (8 bases). This CDR3 region has 17 residues. V was clipped by 0 bases and J by 4 bases, with 19 bases between them. CDR1 and CDR2 from the germline V gene are SGHAT and FQNNGV. The CDR3 reads CASSLEGGTGVHYEQYF. The CDR3 bases are TGTGCCAGCAGCTTAGAGGGGGGGACAGGAGTGCATTACGAGCAGTACTTC.

This clonotype was seen more than once but under ten times. The rearrangement joins TRBV5-1 to TRBJ1-6, with D hard to call. The length of the CDR3 is 15 residues. In germline, CDR1 is SGHRS, CDR2 YFSETQ. V lost 0 bases and J 11 bases, leaving 15 bases between the germline ends. The CDR3 DNA reads as TGCGCCAGCAGCTTGGATCCCGCCGTAAGCGCACCCCTCCACTTT. Its translation: CASSLDPAVSAPLHF.

This clonotype was seen a handful of times. The J gene is TRBJ1-1, the V gene TRBV7-3, with D possibly being TRBD1 (6 bases). The CDR3 sequence is 13 residues long. Between the trimmed V and J ends, which lost 2 bases and 6 bases, there was a span of 10 bases. From germline, CDR1 is SGHTA and CDR2 FQGTGA. The CDR3 is CASSLLGASEAFF. DNA for the CDR3: TGTGCCAGCAGCTTACTGGGGGCCTCTGAAGCTTTCTTT.